This entry describes one T cell receptor (beta chain). The antigen remains unidentified. This CDR3 has 11 residues. CDR1 SGHVS and CDR2 FNYEAQ come from the germline V gene. The ends lost 8 bases at V and 5 bases at J; junction bases unmatched: 3. This specimen comes from a study of response to subunit inactivated influenza vaccine. The study, taken as a whole, reports: The authors suggested that every seasonal influenza vaccination recruits few new T cells.

TCRdb recomputed calls from the RT-PCR reads with MiXCR, one row per CDR3 protein. The sample holds hundreds of thousands of distinct CDR3 sequences; 11% to 15% are singletons and the top ten take 6.5% to 8.5%. The clonotype comes from a man between 45 and 60 years old who received an inactivated influenza vaccine. Sequencing was performed on PBMCs from blood, taken around two weeks before vaccination. The J gene is TRBJ2-7, the V gene TRBV7-6, with 7 bases identical to TRBD1. The CDR3 loop is CASGTGDEQYF. CDR3 in DNA: TGTGCCAGCGGAACAGGGGACGAGCAGTACTTC.